The 4 T cell receptor beta chains reported below all come from one sample, sequenced in a study of T cells after posttransplantation cyclophosphamide. Cyclophosphamide on days +3 and +4 followed busulfan-fludarabine conditioning and a marrow graft. Sequencing was performed with immunoSEQ multiplex PCR; in TCRdb, only in-frame clones are kept and a portion is missing. The data list over 10,000 clones, none observed once; roughly 25% falls to the top ten. Sequencing was performed on PBMCs, taken after allogeneic stem cell transplant with posttransplant cyclophosphamide. The receptor source for this set is a female patient between 40 and 50 years old who received an allogeneic stem cell transplant from a related donor, was CMV-positive, and had acute GVHD only. Some T cells may be graft donor cells.

This clone was seen at least ten times. The chain carries TRBV19 and TRBJ2-1; TRBD2 aligns across 7 bases. Germline CDR1 LNHDA, CDR2 SQIVND (reference sequence). The trim removed 9 bases at V and 2 bases at J, leaving 4 bases unmatched. This CDR3 has 13 residues. In DNA form, the CDR3 reads TGTGCCAGCGGGAGGTCCCCCTACAATGAGCAGTTCTTC. Translated: CASGRSPYNEQFF.

This clone was seen a handful of times. The rearrangement joins TRBV7-6 to TRBJ2-5, with a tentative D call TRBD2 (5 bases). Germline-derived CDR1 and CDR2 are SGHVS and FNYEAQ. With 5 bases removed from V and 2 bases from J, the gap between germline ends came to 15 bases. The CDR3 consists of 15 residues. The CDR3 here is CASSRERVQQETQYF. CDR3 sequence (DNA): TGTGCCAGCAGCCGCGAGAGGGTGCAGCAAGAGACCCAGTACTTC.

This clone has a count of ten or more. J is TRBJ1-1 and V is TRBV7-6; unclear D gene. The CDR3 extends over 15 amino acids. The V gene's germline CDR1 is SGHVS and CDR2 FNYEAQ. V was clipped by 3 bases and J by 4 bases, with 15 bases between them. As DNA, the CDR3 is TGTGCCAGCAGCTTGGCAGGAGGGAGCCTCACTGAAGCTTTCTTT. Translation gives CASSLAGGSLTEAFF.

This chain uses TRBV18 with TRBJ1-1, with D uncertain. The V end lost 5 bases, the J end lost 7 bases, and 11 bases lay between the germline ends. The CDR3 length is 12 residues. From germline, CDR1 is KGHSH and CDR2 LQKENI. This CDR3 reads CASSGSRSEAFF. The DNA of the CDR3 is TGTGCCAGCTCAGGCAGTCGGAGTGAAGCTTTCTTT.